This T cell receptor beta chain was recovered during a study of blood T cell repertoires in COVID-19. Study in general: The study drew acute and convalescent COVID-19 samples from the United States, Italy and Spain. In each case, the material was cDNA or gDNA derived from T cells, B-cell-depleted T cells, or PBMCs.

The Seattle patients, enrolled during active infection, were followed longitudinally. The V gene's germline CDR1 is SGDLS and CDR2 YYNGEE. V shed 0 bases and J shed 10 bases, with 8 bases lying between them. The CDR3 spans 13 residues. Original processing notes: Scientists estimated how many nucleated cells there were by amplifying reference gene primers. Generated by immunoSEQ multiplex PCR, the TCRdb table keeps only in-frame clones and is missing some. That table is the source of V, J and clone size, and D and trimming were worked out from the DNA. The sample has about 140,000 clones, over 80% seen once.

The TCR sequence derives from a man younger than 45 with COVID-19, enrolled during active disease. Material: peripheral blood. V usage is TRBV9 and J usage is TRBJ1-6; D ambiguous. This chain's CDR3 is CASSVVEESPLHF. Written as DNA, the CDR3 is TGTGCCAGCAGCGTAGTCGAGGAATCACCCCTCCACTTT.